One sample yielded the 10 T cell receptor beta chains listed below, sequenced in a study of T cells in Graves' hyperthyroidism and ophthalmopathy. Amplified TCR beta CDR3 regions came from RNA transcripts. The primer set for the first-round RT-PCR of the TCR CDR3 was HTBI. Each CDR3 protein is one row after TCRdb ran MiXCR on the multiplex PCR reads. This sample yields about 320,000 distinct CDR3 sequences, of which around 16% are seen a single time; approximately 35% belongs to the top ten. Sequencing was carried out using blood. These receptors were collected from a man younger than 45 with Graves' hyperthyroidism.

The chain couples TRBV5-1 to TRBJ2-7; a possible D gene is TRBD2 (7 bases). Germline V gene data show CDR1 as SGHRS and CDR2 as YFSETQ. Trimming pared 5 bases from V and 5 bases from J, leaving 23 bases between. The CDR3 is made up of 16 amino acids. The CDR3 bases are TGCGCCAGCAGACCTACCCCCGGGGGGCTTATCGACGAGCAGTACTTC. As protein: CASRPTPGGLIDEQYF.

This clonotype has ten or more counts. The chain's CDR3 is CASLTGTQNTEAFF. The CDR3 DNA follows: TGTGCCAGCTTAACCGGGACTCAGAACACTGAAGCTTTCTTT. V gene TRBV18 combines with J gene TRBJ1-1; D is possibly TRBD1 (5 bases). CDR1 and CDR2 from the germline V gene are KGHSH and LQKENI. V was shortened by 7 bases and J by 1 base, with 13 bases between the two germline ends. This CDR3 is built from 14 residues.

This clonotype was counted only a few times. This chain connects TRBV28 to TRBJ1-5, with TRBD1 identical over 7 bases. The CDR3 runs to 13 residues. The V gene's germline CDR1 is MDHEN and CDR2 SYDVKM. Trimming took 7 bases from V and 2 from J; bases not matched to a gene: 2. The DNA of the CDR3 is TGTGCCAGCATAGGGACAGGCAATCAGCCCCAGCATTTT. The encoded protein is CASIGTGNQPQHF. Full variable domain (remainder filled in from reference TRBV28 and TRBJ1-5): DVKVTQSSRYLVKRTGEKVFLECVQDMDHENMFWYRQDPGLGLRLIYFSYDVKMKEKGDIPEGYSVSREKKERFSLILESASTNQTSMYLCASIGTGNQPQHFGDGTRLSIL.

This clonotype came up a few times. The rearrangement uses TRBV6-1 and TRBJ1-2; no reliable D call. V was pared by 9 bases and J by 7 bases, with 18 bases between. The CDR3 covers 13 residues. Germline-derived CDR1 and CDR2 are MNHNS and SASEGT. The CDR3 DNA reads as TGTGCCAGTTACAAAGACCACGGAGGTGGCTACACCTTC. It specifies CASYKDHGGGYTF.

To note about this clonotype: A clone one base away is much larger, so this may be a read error. The conserved phenylalanine or tryptophan normally closing the CDR3 is absent here, so this likely arose from a read error. The chain employs TRBV13 and TRBJ1-1; D gene unclear. This CDR3 is built from 14 residues. Germline V gives CDR1 PRHDT, CDR2 FYEKMQ (reference sequence). Trimming took 3 bases from V and 5 from J, leaving 13 bases between them. DNA of the CDR3: TGTGCCAGCAGCTTTTCCGAAACGGAGACTGAAGCTTTCTCT. This codes for CASSFSETETEAFS.

This clonotype was counted between two and nine times. A much larger clone is a single base away; this may be a read error. The chain carries TRBV11-2 and TRBJ2-1; maybe TRBD2 (6 bases). CDR1 and CDR2 (germline): SGHAT, FQNNGV. The CDR3 spans 17 residues. Written as DNA, the CDR3 is TGTGCCAGCGGCTTAGATCTCGAGGGAGGTGCTTACAATGAGCAGTTCTTC. As protein: CASGLDLEGGAYNEQFF.

Many counts were recorded for this clonotype. The chain recombines TRBV3-1 with TRBJ1-4; 9 bases align to TRBD1. CDR3 length: 14 residues. Germline V gives CDR1 LGHDT, CDR2 YNNKEL (reference sequence). The ends lost 4 bases at V and 6 bases at J; junction bases unmatched: 3. Written as DNA, the CDR3 is TGTGCCAGCAGCCCTGGGGACAGGGATGAAAAACTGTTTTTT. Translating gives CASSPGDRDEKLFF.

Regarding this clonotype: At one end the junction does not follow the germline gene, possibly because of a read error. The J gene is TRBJ2-3, the V gene TRBV12-3 or TRBV12-4; D is tentatively TRBD1 or TRBD2 (6 bases each). The CDR3 is made up of 15 amino acids. The CDR3 spells CARSLAAGATDTQYF. The DNA of the CDR3 is TGTGCCCGCAGTTTAGCGGCAGGGGCCACAGATACGCAGTATTTT.

This clonotype was observed a few times. The genes are TRBV5-1 and TRBJ2-7; TRBD2 might be the D (6 bases). The CDR3 sequence is 18 residues long. The V end lost 1 base, the J end lost 2 bases, and 22 bases lay between the germline ends. Germline CDR1 reads SGHRS; CDR2 reads YFSETQ. The CDR3 sequence: CASSLRLGGGLMTYEQYF. CDR3 nucleotides: TGCGCCAGCAGCTTGCGATTAGGTGGGGGACTCATGACCTACGAGCAGTACTTC.

This rearrangement joins TRBV11-2 to TRBJ2-2, with 9 positions matching TRBD1. CDR1 and CDR2 (germline): SGHAT, FQNNGV. With V trimmed by 3 bases and J by 3 bases, 2 bases remained unmatched. This CDR3 region has 15 residues. The CDR3 loop reads CASSFRDRDTGELFF. The CDR3 DNA reads TGTGCCAGCAGCTTCCGGGACAGGGACACCGGGGAGCTGTTTTTT. The entire variable domain, with the rest obtained from reference TRBV11-2 and TRBJ2-2, is as follows: EAGVAQSPRYKIIEKRQSVAFWCNPISGHATLYWYQQILGQGPKLLIQFQNNGVVDDSQLPKDRFSAERLKGVDSTLKIQPAKLEDSAVYLCASSFRDRDTGELFFGEGSRLTVL.